Detailed here is one T cell receptor (beta chain). Its antigen remains unknown. Since a much larger clone is just one base distant, this may be a read error. Synthesis of TCR beta cDNA was carried out from around 540 ng total RNA with a constant-region primer. Amplification in three nested multiplex PCR rounds with slightly modified ARM-PCR gave rise to TCR beta libraries. Two initial PCR rounds of about 9 cycles each paired TRBV1-TRBV30 forward primers with a C-beta reverse primer. TCRdb reprocessed the multiplex PCR reads via MiXCR and lists one record per CDR3 protein. In the table there are around 330,000 distinct CDR3 sequences, approximately 58% of which are singletons. Germline DNA was also extracted, and blood RNA derived from unsorted whole blood. Sampling before surgery obtained roughly 4 milliliters of peripheral blood. This CDR3 spans 14 amino acids. Deletions cut 2 bases from V and 6 bases from J, with 14 bases between.

This entry is derived from a study of tumor-infiltrating lymphocytes in primary liver carcinoma. Study context: The five patients, who were men and women, ranged in age from 30 to 69 years.

Study-wide results and caveats: Tumor-adjacent and tumor-blood pairs overlapped less than tumor region pairs did.

The clonotype comes from a woman under 40 with primary liver carcinoma and hepatitis B virus infection. The sample taken for sequencing was peripheral blood. The chain recombines TRBV12-3 or TRBV12-4 with TRBJ2-7, with a tentative D call TRBD1 (6 bases). CDR3 loop: CASSLNRVPCEQYF. Written as DNA, the CDR3 is TGTGCCAGCAGTTTAAACAGGGTCCCCTGCGAGCAGTACTTC.